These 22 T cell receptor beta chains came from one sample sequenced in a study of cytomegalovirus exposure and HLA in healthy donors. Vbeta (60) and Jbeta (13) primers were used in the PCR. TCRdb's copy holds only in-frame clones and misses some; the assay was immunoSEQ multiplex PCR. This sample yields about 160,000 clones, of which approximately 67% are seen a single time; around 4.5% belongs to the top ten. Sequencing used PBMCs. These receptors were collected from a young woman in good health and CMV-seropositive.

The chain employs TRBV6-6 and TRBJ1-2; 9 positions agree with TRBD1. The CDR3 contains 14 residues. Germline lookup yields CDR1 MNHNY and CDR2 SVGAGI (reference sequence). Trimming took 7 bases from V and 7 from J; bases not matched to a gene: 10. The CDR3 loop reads CASTDTGGAFGYTF. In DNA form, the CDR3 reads TGTGCCAGCACCGACACAGGGGGCGCGTTTGGCTACACCTTC.

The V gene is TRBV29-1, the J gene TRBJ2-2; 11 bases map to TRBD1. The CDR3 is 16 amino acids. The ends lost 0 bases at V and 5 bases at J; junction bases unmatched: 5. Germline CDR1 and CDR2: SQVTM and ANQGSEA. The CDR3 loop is CSVEDQGTGGTGELFF. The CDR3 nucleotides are TGCAGCGTTGAAGATCAAGGGACAGGGGGGACCGGGGAGCTGTTTTTT.

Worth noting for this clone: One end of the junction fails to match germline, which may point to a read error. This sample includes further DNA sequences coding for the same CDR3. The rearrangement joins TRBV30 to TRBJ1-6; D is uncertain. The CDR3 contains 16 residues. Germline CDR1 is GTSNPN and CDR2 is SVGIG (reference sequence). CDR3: CAWSVSRGSYNSPLHF. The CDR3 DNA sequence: TGTGCCTGGAGTGTATCACGAGGCTCCTATAATTCCCCCCTCCACTTT. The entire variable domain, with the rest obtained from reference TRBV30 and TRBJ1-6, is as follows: SQTIHQWPATLVQPVGSPLSLECTVEGTSNPNLYWYRQAAGRGLQLLFYSVGIGQISSEVPQNLSASRPQDRQFILSSKKLLLSDSGFYLCAWSVSRGSYNSPLHFGNGTRLTVT.

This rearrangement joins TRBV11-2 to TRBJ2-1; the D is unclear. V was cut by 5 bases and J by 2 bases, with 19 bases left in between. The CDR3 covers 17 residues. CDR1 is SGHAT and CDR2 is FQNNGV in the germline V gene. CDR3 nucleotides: TGTGCCAGCAGCCGTGCCGCCTCGGTATCCCCCTACAATGAGCAGTTCTTC. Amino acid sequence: CASSRAASVSPYNEQFF.

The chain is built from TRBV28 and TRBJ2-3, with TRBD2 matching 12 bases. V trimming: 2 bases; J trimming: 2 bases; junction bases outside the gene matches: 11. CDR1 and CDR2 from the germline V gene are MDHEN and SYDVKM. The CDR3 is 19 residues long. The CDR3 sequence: CASSLRVGLAGGITDTQYF. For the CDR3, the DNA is TGTGCCAGCAGTTTACGGGTAGGGCTAGCGGGAGGGATCACAGATACGCAGTATTTT. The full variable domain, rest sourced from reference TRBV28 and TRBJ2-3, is DVKVTQSSRYLVKRTGEKVFLECVQDMDHENMFWYRQDPGLGLRLIYFSYDVKMKEKGDIPEGYSVSREKKERFSLILESASTNQTSMYLCASSLRVGLAGGITDTQYFGPGTRLTVL.

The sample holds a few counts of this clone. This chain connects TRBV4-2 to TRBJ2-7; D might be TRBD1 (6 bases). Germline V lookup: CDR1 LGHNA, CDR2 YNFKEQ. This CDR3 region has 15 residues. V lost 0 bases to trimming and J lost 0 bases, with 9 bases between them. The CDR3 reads CASSQEGHRSYEQYF. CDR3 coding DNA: TGTGCCAGCAGCCAAGAGGGACACCGCTCCTACGAGCAGTACTTC.

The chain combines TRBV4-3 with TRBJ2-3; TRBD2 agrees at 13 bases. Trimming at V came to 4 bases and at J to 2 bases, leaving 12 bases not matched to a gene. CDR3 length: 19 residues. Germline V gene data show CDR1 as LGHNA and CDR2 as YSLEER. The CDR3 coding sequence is TGCGCCAGCAGCCGAGTACTAGCGGGGGGGGCCCTCTCCACAGATACGCAGTATTTT. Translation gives CASSRVLAGGALSTDTQYF.

CDR3 sequence reads: CASSQVRTGVGSGANVLTF. The CDR3 region has the DNA TGCGCCAGCAGCCAAGTAAGGACAGGGGTAGGGTCCGGGGCCAACGTCCTGACTTTC. The chain employs TRBV4-3 and TRBJ2-6; 9 nucleotides match TRBD1. The CDR3 covers 19 residues. Germline loops: CDR1 LGHNA, CDR2 YSLEER. The V segment lost 1 base and the J segment 4 bases; nucleotides outside the gene matches: 11.

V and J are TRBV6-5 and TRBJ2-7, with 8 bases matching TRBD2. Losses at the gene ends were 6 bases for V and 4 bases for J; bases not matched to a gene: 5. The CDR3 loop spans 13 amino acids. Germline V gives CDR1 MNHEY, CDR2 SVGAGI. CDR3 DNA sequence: TGTGCCAGCAGAGTAGCGGGACGATACGAGCAGTACTTC. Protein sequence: CASRVAGRYEQYF.

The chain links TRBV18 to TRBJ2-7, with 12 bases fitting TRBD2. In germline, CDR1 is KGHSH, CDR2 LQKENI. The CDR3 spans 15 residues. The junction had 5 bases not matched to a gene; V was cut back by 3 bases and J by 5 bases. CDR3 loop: CASSPRLAGDHEQYF. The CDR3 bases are TGTGCCAGCTCACCCCGACTAGCGGGGGACCACGAGCAGTACTTC.

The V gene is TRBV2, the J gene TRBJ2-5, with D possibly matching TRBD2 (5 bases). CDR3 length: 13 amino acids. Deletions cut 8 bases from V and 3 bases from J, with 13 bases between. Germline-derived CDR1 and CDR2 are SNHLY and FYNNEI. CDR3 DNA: TGTGCCAGCCAAGGTCGGGGAAAAGAGACCCAGTACTTC. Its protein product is CASQGRGKETQYF.

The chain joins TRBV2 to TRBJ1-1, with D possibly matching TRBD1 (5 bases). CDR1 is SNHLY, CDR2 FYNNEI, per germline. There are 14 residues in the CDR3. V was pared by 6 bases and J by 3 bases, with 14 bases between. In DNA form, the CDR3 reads TGTGCCAGCAGCACTTTGGAGGGGTACACTGAAGCTTTCTTT. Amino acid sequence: CASSTLEGYTEAFF.

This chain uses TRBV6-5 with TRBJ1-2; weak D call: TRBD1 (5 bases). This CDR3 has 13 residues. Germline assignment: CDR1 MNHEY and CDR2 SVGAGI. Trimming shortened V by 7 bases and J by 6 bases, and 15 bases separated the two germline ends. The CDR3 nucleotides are TGTGCCAGCAAAGAAGTCATAGGGGATGGCTACACCTTC. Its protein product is CASKEVIGDGYTF.

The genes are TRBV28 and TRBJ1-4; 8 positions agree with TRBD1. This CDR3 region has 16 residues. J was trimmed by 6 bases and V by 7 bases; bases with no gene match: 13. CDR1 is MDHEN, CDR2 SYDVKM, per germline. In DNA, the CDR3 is TGTGCCAGCAAACGCCGGGGACACAGGGGGGATGAAAAACTGTTTTTT. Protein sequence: CASKRRGHRGDEKLFF.

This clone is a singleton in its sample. This CDR3 is CASSQDARGRVGQPQHF. The CDR3 region has the DNA TGCGCCAGCAGCCAGGATGCCCGTGGGAGGGTAGGTCAGCCCCAGCATTTT. The chain combines TRBV4-3 with TRBJ1-5; D is ambiguous. CDR1 is LGHNA, CDR2 YSLEER, per germline. Trimming pared 3 bases from V and 6 bases from J, leaving 21 bases between. This CDR3 is 17 amino acids long.

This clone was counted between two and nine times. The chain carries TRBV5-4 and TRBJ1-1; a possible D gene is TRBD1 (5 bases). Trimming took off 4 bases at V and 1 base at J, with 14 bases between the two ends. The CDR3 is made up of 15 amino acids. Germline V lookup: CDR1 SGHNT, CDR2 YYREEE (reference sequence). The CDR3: CASSVYSGANTEAFF. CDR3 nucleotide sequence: TGTGCCAGCAGCGTATACAGCGGGGCGAACACTGAAGCTTTCTTT.

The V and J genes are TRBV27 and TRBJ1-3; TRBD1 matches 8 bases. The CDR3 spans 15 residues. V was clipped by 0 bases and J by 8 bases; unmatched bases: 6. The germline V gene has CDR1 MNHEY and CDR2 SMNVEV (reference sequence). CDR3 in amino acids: CASSLSGRGLYTIYF. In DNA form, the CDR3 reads TGTGCCAGCAGTTTATCGGGCAGGGGGCTGTACACCATATATTTT.

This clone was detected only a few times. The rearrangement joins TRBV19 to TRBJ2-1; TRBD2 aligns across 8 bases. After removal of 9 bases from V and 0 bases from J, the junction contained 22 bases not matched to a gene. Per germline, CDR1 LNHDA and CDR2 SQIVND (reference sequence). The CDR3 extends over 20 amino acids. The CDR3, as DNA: TGTGCCAGCCTGGGGAGCATCGCGGCGGGAGGACGAGGCTCCTACAATGAGCAGTTCTTC. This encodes CASLGSIAAGGRGSYNEQFF.

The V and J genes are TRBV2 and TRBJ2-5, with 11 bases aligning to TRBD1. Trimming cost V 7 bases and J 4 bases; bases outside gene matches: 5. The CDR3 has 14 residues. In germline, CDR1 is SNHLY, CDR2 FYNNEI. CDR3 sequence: CASKAGTGGETQYF. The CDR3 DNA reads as TGTGCCAGCAAGGCCGGGACAGGGGGAGAGACCCAGTACTTC.

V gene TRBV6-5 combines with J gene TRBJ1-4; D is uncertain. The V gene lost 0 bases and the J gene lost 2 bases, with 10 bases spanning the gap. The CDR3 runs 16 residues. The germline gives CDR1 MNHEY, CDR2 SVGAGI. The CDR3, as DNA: TGTGCCAGCAGTTACTCGATGTGGCCTACTAATGAAAAACTGTTTTTT. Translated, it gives CASSYSMWPTNEKLFF.

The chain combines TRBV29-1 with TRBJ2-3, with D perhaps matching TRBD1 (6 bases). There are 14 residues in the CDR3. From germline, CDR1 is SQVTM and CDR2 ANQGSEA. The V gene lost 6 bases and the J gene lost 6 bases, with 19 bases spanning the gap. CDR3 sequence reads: CSVLQGPTRDTQYF. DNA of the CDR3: TGCAGCGTACTACAGGGACCCACTAGGGATACGCAGTATTTT.

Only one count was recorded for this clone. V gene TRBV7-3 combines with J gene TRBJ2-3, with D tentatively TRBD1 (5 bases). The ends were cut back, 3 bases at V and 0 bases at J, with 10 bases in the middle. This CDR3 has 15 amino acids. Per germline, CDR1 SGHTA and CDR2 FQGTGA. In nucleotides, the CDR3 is TGTGCCAGCAGCTTCAACAGGCTGAGCACAGATACGCAGTATTTT. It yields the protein CASSFNRLSTDTQYF.